This paragraph covers one TCR beta chain sequence. Antigen unknown. This record belongs to a study of human T cells and chemical hapten exposure. For the study at large: Small volume differences among pooled libraries mainly caused per-sample TCR yield variation.

Findings and limits, study-wide: TCRs at a frequency above 1 in 1000 stayed unchanged with DPC sensitization.

The CDR3 is made up of 13 amino acids. Germline V gene data show CDR1 as GTSNPN and CDR2 as SVGIG (reference sequence). With 4 bases removed from V and 5 bases from J, the gap between germline ends came to 14 bases. The template was total RNA from unfractionated whole blood. The study's library attached unique molecular identifiers to single cDNA molecules. Per the authors' pipeline: Counting gave a median of around 96,000 TCRs per sample, with values ranging from 23,224 to 690,600. TCRdb independently ran MiXCR on the 5' RACE reads; one entry per CDR3 protein. These V and J calls derive from TCRdb rather than the authors' analysis. The sample contains around 140,000 distinct CDR3 sequences, about 4.3% of which appear only once.

The TCR comes from a female donor in good health. The chain uses TRBV30 and TRBJ1-1; D may be TRBD1 (6 bases). The CDR3 region is CAWKNRVGTEAFF. The CDR3 coding sequence is TGTGCCTGGAAAAACAGGGTCGGTACTGAAGCTTTCTTT.